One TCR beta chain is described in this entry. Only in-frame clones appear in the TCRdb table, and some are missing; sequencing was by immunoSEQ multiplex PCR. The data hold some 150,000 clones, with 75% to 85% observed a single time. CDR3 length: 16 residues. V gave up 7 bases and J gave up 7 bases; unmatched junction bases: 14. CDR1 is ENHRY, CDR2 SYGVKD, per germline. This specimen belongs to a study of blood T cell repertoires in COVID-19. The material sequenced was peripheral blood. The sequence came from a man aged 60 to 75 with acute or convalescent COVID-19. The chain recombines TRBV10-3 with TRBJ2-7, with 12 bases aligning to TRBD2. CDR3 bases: TGTGCCATCAACCCGGGACTAGCGGGTCCGGGGAGGGAGCAGTACTTC. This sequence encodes CAINPGLAGPGREQYF.